Below are 14 T cell receptor beta chains sequenced from a single sample in a study of T-cell reconstitution after alpha-beta-depleted transplantation in children (dated by TCRdb to the mid-2010s). Library construction relied on PCR. Instrument on record: Illumina HiSeq 2500. TCR library preparation used molecular barcoding, with unique molecular identifiers applied to normalize quantification of the TCRbeta repertoire. TCRdb took the public reads, trimmed them with fastp at Q25, ran MiXCR for clone calling and kept in-frame beta chains. Every entry covers one CDR3 protein and lists the most common genes and DNA from its rows. The sample has some 150,000 distinct CDR3 sequences on record, around 8.8% of them singletons. 15% to 20% of the sample is in the top ten clones. The treatment or condition label on this specimen signifies: allogeneic hematopoietic cell transplantation with graft depleted of TCRalphabeta T cells and CD19 B cells.

Material: PBMCs, mostly from graft donor cells, obtained 180 days after TCRalphabeta/CD19-depleted stem cell transplant. The source is a female patient between 2 and 15 years old who had a stem cell transplant for congenital amegakaryocytic thrombocytopenia, so the T cells may come from the graft donor.

This clonotype occurred many times. This sequence joins TRBV12-3 or TRBV12-4 and TRBJ1-4; D call uncertain. CDR3 length: 15 amino acids. Trimming left V 6 bases short and J 0 bases short, with 11 bases between. Here the CDR3 reads CASSFRRPTNEKLFF. CDR3 nucleotide sequence: TGTGCCAGCAGCTTTAGGAGACCAACTAATGAAAAACTGTTTTTT.

About this clonotype: The junction departs from the called germline gene at one end, perhaps through a read error. V gene TRBV29-1 combines with J gene TRBJ2-7; a possible D gene is TRBD2 (5 bases). Germline assignment: CDR1 SQVTM and CDR2 ANQGSEA. The CDR3 contains 8 residues. The DNA of the CDR3 is TGCAGCGTGGAGGACGGTAACTTC. This codes for CSVEDGNF.

This clonotype was found many times. The chain carries TRBV20-1 and TRBJ1-2; D unclear. The germline gives CDR1 DFQATT, CDR2 SNEGSKA (reference sequence). The V gene lost 1 base and the J gene lost 7 bases, with 10 bases spanning the gap. This CDR3 region has 12 residues. Written as DNA, the CDR3 is TGCAGTGCTAGAGCCATAGGCGGTGGCTACACCTTC. This sequence encodes CSARAIGGGYTF.

The sample holds many counts of this clonotype. The rearrangement joins TRBV10-3 to TRBJ2-7; either TRBD1 or TRBD2 may fit D (5 bases each). Deletions cut 10 bases from V and 4 bases from J, with 14 bases between. The CDR3 runs to 12 residues. Germline assignment: CDR1 ENHRY and CDR2 SYGVKD. Written as DNA, the CDR3 is TGTGCCACCGGGGACGCCGCTTACGAGCAGTACTTC. It encodes CATGDAAYEQYF.

This clonotype occurred a few times. The gene calls are TRBV14 and TRBJ2-3, with 7 bases lining up with TRBD2. The ends lost 0 bases at V and 0 bases at J; junction bases unmatched: 6. The CDR3 extends over 17 amino acids. Germline V CDR1 and CDR2: SGHDN, FVKESK. The CDR3 here is CASSQETSGVSTDTQYF. The DNA for the CDR3 is TGTGCCAGCAGCCAAGAAACGAGCGGGGTTAGCACAGATACGCAGTATTTT.

This clonotype was seen a handful of times. The chain couples TRBV6-2 or TRBV6-3 to TRBJ1-2, with 7 bases fitting TRBD1. Germline CDR1 reads MNHEY; CDR2 reads SVGEGT. V shed 7 bases, J shed 4 bases, and the junction held 6 bases outside the gene matches. This CDR3 region has 13 residues. The CDR3 sequence: CASKRDSVYGYTF. In DNA, the CDR3 is TGTGCCAGCAAGAGGGACAGCGTCTATGGCTACACCTTC.

This clonotype was seen at least ten times. The chain employs TRBV20-1 and TRBJ2-7, with a weak D call TRBD1 (5 bases). The CDR3 has 12 amino acids. Trimming cost V 3 bases and J 0 bases, with 6 bases left between them. The V gene's germline CDR1 is DFQATT and CDR2 SNEGSKA (reference sequence). The CDR3 DNA reads as TGCAGTGCTAGTGACAGCTCCTACGAGCAGTACTTC. Its protein product is CSASDSSYEQYF.

This clonotype was counted only a few times. The gene calls are TRBV4-1 and TRBJ1-4; possible D gene TRBD1, 5 bases. The CDR3 sequence is 17 residues long. V lost 4 bases and J 7 bases, leaving 22 bases between the germline ends. Germline V CDR1 and CDR2: MGHRA, YSYEKL. The CDR3 region is CASSRRWAQGESEKLFF. Written as DNA, the CDR3 is TGCGCCAGCAGCCGAAGATGGGCTCAAGGGGAAAGTGAAAAACTGTTTTTT.

Concerning this clonotype itself: This may come from a read error, since a much larger clone is one base off. This sequence joins TRBV12-3 or TRBV12-4 and TRBJ2-7; either TRBD1 or TRBD2 may fit D (5 bases each). CDR3 size: 14 residues. Trimming removed 6 bases from V and 6 bases from J, with 18 bases in between. The CDR3 DNA is TGTGCCAGCAGGTCCGGGGCCACGGCCTCCGAGCAGTACTTC. Its protein product is CASRSGATASEQYF.

There are many counts of this clonotype. V gene TRBV10-3 combines with J gene TRBJ1-6; D remains ambiguous. CDR1 is ENHRY and CDR2 is SYGVKD in the germline V gene. V gave up 8 bases and J gave up 8 bases, with 28 bases separating them. The CDR3 loop spans 18 amino acids. The CDR3 nucleotides read TGTGCCATCTCTCCGAGTAGGAACGGTGGGGATCGGGATTCACCCCTCCACTTT. It encodes CAISPSRNGGDRDSPLHF.

The V gene is TRBV12-3 or TRBV12-4, the J gene TRBJ2-3, with D tentatively TRBD1 (6 bases). The CDR3 totals 15 residues. The V gene lost 3 bases and the J gene lost 3 bases, with 13 bases spanning the gap. The CDR3 DNA reads TGTGCCAGCAGTTTCCGGGACATGGGAACAGATACGCAGTATTTT. This sequence encodes CASSFRDMGTDTQYF.

With respect to this clonotype: The junction departs from germline at one end; a sequencing error may be responsible. J is TRBJ2-4 and V is TRBV19; D is undetermined. The germline V gene encodes CDR1 LNHDA and CDR2 SQIVND (reference sequence). The CDR3 is 15 amino acids. The CDR3, as DNA: TGTGCCAGTAGTCTAGACCACCGGACCCCAAACATTCAGTACTTC. Protein sequence: CASSLDHRTPNIQYF.

This clonotype was observed many times. This sequence joins TRBV10-2 and TRBJ2-7; a weak D match, TRBD1 (5 bases). The CDR3 is 15 amino acids. Trimming pared 8 bases from V and 5 bases from J, leaving 22 bases between. CDR1 is WSHSY and CDR2 is SAAADI in the germline V gene. The CDR3 DNA follows: TGCGCCAGCGGAACCACAGGCGGCCTAAGGAACGAGCAGTACTTC. Translated, it gives CASGTTGGLRNEQYF.

This clonotype was seen once. The chain combines TRBV18 with TRBJ2-5; possibly TRBD1 for D (6 bases). V was trimmed by 6 bases and J by 1 base, leaving 12 bases between them. Germline lookup yields CDR1 KGHSH and CDR2 LQKENI. CDR3 length: 14 amino acids. The DNA for the CDR3 is TGTGCCAGCTCTAGGGACAACGCCCAAGAGACCCAGTACTTC. Translated, it gives CASSRDNAQETQYF.